These 4 T cell receptor beta chains were sequenced from one sample in a study of shared clonotypes between healthy human individuals. Assay: immunoSEQ multiplex PCR; the TCRdb copy retains only in-frame clones and omits some. The sample has about 2 million clones, about 94% seen once. CD45RO negativity and positive selection for CCR7 defined naive CD8 cells, a population that excluded terminally differentiated effector memory CD45RA+ cells. The sequenced material came from naive CD8+ T cells sorted from blood. All receptors derive from a man younger than 30 in good health.

This clone was counted once. The J gene is TRBJ1-5, the V gene TRBV15, with unresolved D. V lost 5 bases and J 9 bases, leaving 20 bases between the germline ends. The CDR3 runs 15 residues. CDR1 is LNHNV, CDR2 YYDKDF, per germline (reference sequence). CDR3 DNA sequence: TGTGCCACCAGCTCCCCGACCATACCCTGGTGGCCCCAGCATTTT. Amino acids: CATSSPTIPWWPQHF.

The chain has TRBV27 and TRBJ1-2, with D possibly matching TRBD1 (6 bases). Germline V gene sequence: CDR1 MNHEY, CDR2 SMNVEV (reference sequence). The CDR3 spans 17 residues. Trimming took 4 bases from V and 3 from J, leaving 21 bases between them. DNA for the CDR3: TGTGCCAGCAGTTCGGCGGGGGCGACTGGGCTACACTATGGCTACACCTTC. Amino acids: CASSSAGATGLHYGYTF.

This sequence joins TRBV10-2 and TRBJ1-5, with a possible D match to TRBD1 (5 bases). CDR3 length: 14 residues. Germline loops: CDR1 WSHSY, CDR2 SAAADI. V was shortened by 2 bases and J by 6 bases, with 11 bases between the two germline ends. CDR3 amino acids: CASSERGVAQPQHF. CDR3 DNA: TGCGCCAGCAGTGAGCGAGGGGTTGCTCAGCCCCAGCATTTT.

Of note for this clone: Other DNA sequences in this sample translate to the same CDR3. This chain links TRBV4-1 with TRBJ1-1; D remains ambiguous. Germline V gives CDR1 MGHRA, CDR2 YSYEKL. Trimming shortened V by 4 bases and J by 5 bases, and 8 bases separated the two germline ends. The CDR3 is made up of 12 amino acids. The CDR3 region is CASSPGGTEAFF. DNA of the CDR3: TGCGCCAGCAGCCCGGGAGGAACTGAAGCTTTCTTT.